One T cell receptor beta chain is described in this entry. The CDR3 is 15 amino acids. Germline CDR1 and CDR2: SGHNT and YYREEE (reference sequence). Trimming at V came to 1 base and at J to 11 bases, leaving 14 bases not matched to a gene. The source of the sample is a study of OX40 agonist ivuxolimab in advanced cancers. The protocol was immunoSEQ multiplex PCR, while the TCRdb copy is restricted to in-frame clones and leaves out a portion. The sample contains tens of thousands of clones, roughly 91% of which appear only once. The sequence came from an adult with an advanced solid tumor such as melanoma, head and neck, liver or kidney cancer. The sequencing used CD4+ or CD8+ T cells sorted from blood, collected in a trial of the OX40 agonist ivuxolimab. This chain uses TRBV5-4 with TRBJ2-5, with TRBD2 identical over 7 bases. CDR3 region: CASSLRTSGGGLQYF. The CDR3, as DNA: TGTGCCAGCAGCTTGCGGACTAGTGGGGGGGGACTTCAGTACTTC.